This T cell receptor beta chain emerged from a study of T cell repertoires in cytomegalovirus infection. V gave up 3 bases and J gave up 4 bases; unmatched junction bases: 6. Germline V lookup: CDR1 SEHNR, CDR2 FQNEAQ (reference sequence). This CDR3 has 16 residues. MiXCR was run by TCRdb on the reads, yielding one entry per CDR3 protein. The repertoire holds around 740,000 distinct CDR3 sequences, with roughly a third as singletons. The chain combines TRBV7-9 with TRBJ2-1; TRBD2 matches at 10 bases. Sequences were obtained from PBMCs. The TCR sequence derives from a human donor in good health (CMV status not recorded). Some clones in this sample may be carry-over from other donors' samples. CDR3 amino acids: CASSFSSGRHYNEQFF. The CDR3, as DNA: TGTGCCAGCAGCTTCTCTAGCGGGAGACATTACAATGAGCAGTTCTTC.